A single sample gave rise to the 2 T cell receptor beta chains below, sequenced in a study. TCRdb re-analysed the RT-PCR reads in MiXCR, keeping a single row per CDR3 protein. The repertoire holds about 680,000 distinct CDR3 sequences, with approximately 15% as singletons. Material: memory CD4+ T cells from blood. Source of these receptors: a female donor in good health, serving as a healthy control.

This clonotype has just a few counts. This rearrangement joins TRBV30 to TRBJ2-7; D remains unclear. The CDR3 consists of 11 residues. Trimming stripped 2 bases from V and 5 bases from J, with 7 bases between. Per germline, CDR1 GTSNPN and CDR2 SVGIG (reference sequence). CDR3 DNA sequence: TGTGCCTGGAGTTGTGTCAACGAGCAGTACTTC. The encoded protein is CAWSCVNEQYF. The whole variable domain, remainder taken from reference TRBV30 and TRBJ2-7, is SQTIHQWPATLVQPVGSPLSLECTVEGTSNPNLYWYRQAAGRGLQLLFYSVGIGQISSEVPQNLSASRPQDRQFILSSKKLLLSDSGFYLCAWSCVNEQYFGPGTRLTVT.

This sequence joins TRBV10-3 and TRBJ1-3; D might be TRBD1 (5 bases). This CDR3 spans 15 amino acids. CDR1 ENHRY and CDR2 SYGVKD come from the germline V gene. Between the trimmed V and J ends, which lost 6 bases and 4 bases, there was a span of 16 bases. The CDR3 nucleotides are TGTGCCATCAGGGCGTTAGGGGCTGCCGGAAACACCATATATTTT. Translated, it gives CAIRALGAAGNTIYF.